This TCR beta chain was sequenced for a study of blood T cell repertoires in COVID-19. Study-level background: Samples taken during acute and convalescent COVID-19 were collected in the United States, Italy and Spain. Nucleic acid was either cDNA or gDNA, and it came from T cells, B-cell-depleted T cells, or PBMCs.

The authors' processing: Amplification of reference gene primers provided the estimated nucleated cell counts. Method: immunoSEQ multiplex PCR; TCRdb's copy keeps in-frame clones and lacks some. V and J calls plus clone size are reproduced from that table; the DNA served to infer D and trimming. The sample carries roughly 140,000 clones, more than 70% recorded once. V dropped 2 bases and J dropped 0 bases, with 5 bases sitting between them. Germline-derived CDR1 and CDR2 are SNHLY and FYNNEI. The CDR3 length is 13 residues. The chain uses TRBV2 and TRBJ2-7; D gene uncertain. This clonotype originated in a man aged 45-60 years with active or convalescent COVID-19. The sequenced material came from peripheral blood. The CDR3 DNA reads TGTGCCAGCAGTGAAATCTACTCCTACGAGCAGTACTTC. Translating gives CASSEIYSYEQYF.